The rows below give T cell receptor beta chains drawn from one sample of a study of CD4+ T cells in melanoma. Using immunoSEQ multiplex PCR, the repertoire was profiled, and TCRdb retains in-frame clones only, with some absent. The sample carries about 140,000 clones, about nine tenths recorded once. The receptors stem from a human donor with melanoma. Both conserved end residues are part of each CDR3. The order of the fields is J gene, clone size, D gene, CDR3 length, V gene, CDR3 DNA, CDR3 protein. The D gene is left open where the match is weak. The size of a clone is reported for some rows only, either as once, few or many, or as a class for expanded clones.

J: TRBJ1-1
size: .
D: .
length: 13
V: TRBV6-1
DNA: TGTGCCAGCAGTGTAGGTAGGGGGGATGAAGCTTTCTTT
CDR3: CASSVGRGDEAFF

J: TRBJ2-2
size: .
D: .
length: 14
V: TRBV28
DNA: TGTGCCAGCAGTTTGGGGGGACGGATTGGGGAGCTGTTTTTT
CDR3: CASSLGGRIGELFF

J: TRBJ1-5
size: .
D: .
length: 18
V: TRBV2
DNA: TGTGCCAGCAGTGAGCTGATTGGGGCGGCGTATAGCAATCAGCCCCAGCATTTT
CDR3: CASSELIGAAYSNQPQHF

J: TRBJ1-2
size: .
D: .
length: 15
V: TRBV10-1
DNA: TGCGCCCGGGCCCCATGCAGGGCCTCTTCGAATGGCTACACCTTC
CDR3: CARAPCRASSNGYTF

J: TRBJ1-6
size: once
D: .
length: 14
V: TRBV15
DNA: TGTGCCACCAGCAGAGACTCCTATAATTCACCCCTCCACTTT
CDR3: CATSRDSYNSPLHF

J: TRBJ1-2
size: .
D: .
length: 13
V: TRBV19
DNA: TGTGCCAGTAGTAGCGGGGGATGGTATGGCTACACCTTC
CDR3: CASSSGGWYGYTF

J: TRBJ1-2
size: .
D: .
length: 15
V: TRBV6-6
DNA: TGTGCCAGCAGCCCTGGACAGCTCGAGGGATATGGCTACACCTTC
CDR3: CASSPGQLEGYGYTF

J: TRBJ2-7
size: .
D: TRBD1
length: 15
V: TRBV2
DNA: TGTGCCAGCAGGGAAGCCGGGACAGGGCTCTACGAGCAGTACTTC
CDR3: CASREAGTGLYEQYF

J: TRBJ1-1
size: .
D: .
length: 15
V: TRBV6-1
DNA: TGTGCCAGCAGTATTGAGCGGACGGTGAATACTGAAGCTTTCTTT
CDR3: CASSIERTVNTEAFF

J: TRBJ2-6
size: once
D: TRBD2
length: 15
V: TRBV6-5
DNA: TGTGCCAGCAGCTACGGGGGGACGGGGGCCAACGTCCTGACTTTC
CDR3: CASSYGGTGANVLTF

J: TRBJ1-1
size: .
D: .
length: 13
V: TRBV7-2
DNA: TGTGCCAGCAGCTTCAACATGAACACTGAAGCTTTCTTT
CDR3: CASSFNMNTEAFF

J: TRBJ2-5
size: .
D: TRBD2
length: 18
V: TRBV10-1
DNA: TGCGCCAGCATAACACCCCCCGGGACTAGCGGGGCGTGGGAGACCCAGTACTTC
CDR3: CASITPPGTSGAWETQYF

J: TRBJ1-1
size: .
D: .
length: 11
V: TRBV6-5
DNA: TGTGCCAGCACGAGGGACGCTGAAGCTTTCTTT
CDR3: CASTRDAEAFF

J: TRBJ2-7
size: .
D: .
length: 12
V: TRBV2
DNA: TGTGCCAGCAGTGAGAGCTCCTACGAGCAGTACTTC
CDR3: CASSESSYEQYF

J: TRBJ2-7
size: .
D: TRBD1
length: 13
V: TRBV11-3
DNA: TGTGCCAGCAGCTCAGGACAGGGGAACGAGCAGTACTTC
CDR3: CASSSGQGNEQYF

J: TRBJ2-5
size: once
D: .
length: 16
V: TRBV15
DNA: TGTGCCACCAGCAGAGATCGGGCAGGCACGCAAGAGACCCAGTACTTC
CDR3: CATSRDRAGTQETQYF

J: TRBJ2-3
size: .
D: TRBD2
length: 13
V: TRBV29-1
DNA: TGCAGCGTTTCTAGCGGGGACACAGATACGCAGTATTTT
CDR3: CSVSSGDTDTQYF

J: TRBJ1-2
size: .
D: .
length: 11
V: TRBV10-2
DNA: TGCGCCAGCAGTGAGAGGTATGGCTACACCTTC
CDR3: CASSERYGYTF

J: TRBJ1-1
size: .
D: TRBD1
length: 15
V: TRBV19
DNA: TGTGCCAGTAACCGAGGGACAGCCGAGAACACTGAAGCTTTCTTT
CDR3: CASNRGTAENTEAFF

J: TRBJ2-6
size: .
D: .
length: 18
V: TRBV4-1
DNA: TGCGCCAGCAGCCAAGTTCAGGGTTATCTAGCTGGGGCCAACGTCCTGACTTTC
CDR3: CASSQVQGYLAGANVLTF

J: TRBJ1-6
size: .
D: .
length: 15
V: TRBV9
DNA: TGTGCCAGCAGCGCGGCCGGCTTGAGGAATTCACCCCTCCACTTT
CDR3: CASSAAGLRNSPLHF

J: TRBJ2-5
size: .
D: TRBD2
length: 16
V: TRBV2
DNA: TGTGCCAGCAGTGAAAACGGGTTGGCGGGGGAACAGACCCAGTACTTC
CDR3: CASSENGLAGEQTQYF

J: TRBJ2-7
size: .
D: TRBD2
length: 12
V: TRBV6-5
DNA: TGTGCCAGTTCGGGGGGGTCCTACGAGCAGTACTTC
CDR3: CASSGGSYEQYF

J: TRBJ2-5
size: .
D: .
length: 14
V: TRBV30
DNA: TGTGCCTGGAGTGTCTGGCAGTCCAAGACGACCCAGTACTTC
CDR3: CAWSVWQSKTTQYF

J: TRBJ1-5
size: .
D: .
length: 13
V: TRBV10-1
DNA: TGCGCCAGCAGTGAGAGCGGGGATCAGCCCCAGCATTTT
CDR3: CASSESGDQPQHF

J: TRBJ1-6
size: .
D: .
length: 12
V: TRBV5-1
DNA: TGCGCCAGCAGCTTGGATGTTTCACCCCTCCACTTT
CDR3: CASSLDVSPLHF

J: TRBJ2-2
size: .
D: .
length: 15
V: TRBV10-1
DNA: TGCGCCAGCAGTGACCCAGATTCGAACACCGGGGAGCTGTTTTTT
CDR3: CASSDPDSNTGELFF